This T cell receptor (beta chain) was sequenced for a study of T-cell reconstitution after alpha-beta-depleted transplantation in children. This clonotype was seen a handful of times. Antigen: not known. Findings and limits, study-wide: There were some patients whose high TCRbeta diversity at day 60 came from surviving recipient T cells and thymic progenitors. It was reported that alpha-beta T cells came from several hundred expanded graft clones (about two months after transplant). At one year after transplant, newly produced T cells mostly accounted for T-cell counts and diversity.

For TCRbeta, the library was prepared with unique molecular identifiers. TCRdb redid the calling of the PCR reads with MiXCR, one entry per CDR3 protein. The sample yields approximately 500,000 distinct CDR3 sequences, 27% seen once. The TCR was taken from a boy in the first two years of life with Wiskott-Aldrich syndrome, due to receive a stem cell transplant. The source was PBMCs, collected before TCRalphabeta/CD19-depleted stem cell transplant.

CDR3 bases: TGTGCCAGCAGCGCGACAGGGCACAATGAGCAGTTCTTC. Residues: CASSATGHNEQFF. V is TRBV9 and J is TRBJ2-1; 7 positions agree with TRBD1. Trimming cost V 3 bases and J 5 bases; bases outside gene matches: 2. This CDR3 region has 13 residues. The germline CDR1 and CDR2 sequences are SGDLS and YYNGEE. The full variable domain, its missing parts supplied by reference TRBV9 and TRBJ2-1, is DSGVTQTPKHLITATGQRVTLRCSPRSGDLSVYWYQQSLDQGLQFLIQYYNGEERAKGNILERFSAQQFPDLHSELNLSSLELGDSALYFCASSATGHNEQFFGPGTRLTVL.